The sequence of this TCR beta chain was determined in a study of blood T cell repertoires in COVID-19. Authors' data handling: Reference gene primer amplification gave estimated nucleated cell counts. Profiled with immunoSEQ multiplex PCR; TCRdb holds only in-frame clones, not every one. V and J calls plus clone size are reproduced from that table; the DNA served to infer D and trimming. Here the sample spans 75,000 to 90,000 clones, around four fifths being singletons. In germline, CDR1 is SGHRS, CDR2 YFSETQ. The CDR3 has 16 amino acids. With V trimmed by 4 bases and J by 10 bases, 18 bases remained unmatched.

The gene calls are TRBV5-1 and TRBJ1-1, with 8 bases fitting TRBD1. The sequence was obtained from a man older than 75 with active or convalescent COVID-19. The sample was peripheral blood. CDR3 nucleotide sequence: TGCGCCAGCAGCCAGGACAGGGTAGGAAGGGACTCGGGAGCTTTCTTT. Amino acids: CASSQDRVGRDSGAFF.